The 32 T cell receptor beta chains in this list originate from one sample, sequenced in a study of cytomegalovirus exposure and HLA in healthy donors. The PCR was carried out with 60 Vbeta primers and 13 Jbeta primers. TCRdb's copy holds only in-frame clones and misses some; the assay was immunoSEQ multiplex PCR. The sample consists of about 160,000 clones, approximately 70% of them appearing once. The source material was PBMCs. The receptors derive from a man aged 40-55 years in good health and CMV-seropositive.

The chain employs TRBV30 and TRBJ1-2, with D uncertain. This CDR3 contains 14 residues. Trimming pared 4 bases from V and 4 bases from J, leaving 16 bases between. From germline, CDR1 is GTSNPN and CDR2 SVGIG (reference sequence). CDR3 coding DNA: TGTGCCTGGATCGCCGGATGGAGCGGCTATGGCTACACCTTC. Translation: CAWIAGWSGYGYTF.

The V gene is TRBV5-1, the J gene TRBJ1-2; 10 nucleotides agree with TRBD1. V trimming: 2 bases; J trimming: 6 bases; junction bases outside the gene matches: 1. Germline loops: CDR1 SGHRS, CDR2 YFSETQ. The CDR3 loop spans 13 amino acids. Here the CDR3 reads CASSLGTGDGYTF. The CDR3 nucleotides read TGCGCCAGCAGCTTAGGGACAGGGGATGGCTACACCTTC.

The J gene is TRBJ2-7, the V gene TRBV6-5, with 13 bases matching TRBD2. This CDR3 comprises 15 residues. J lost 2 bases, V lost 4 bases, and 2 bases had no gene match. The V gene's germline CDR1 is MNHEY and CDR2 SVGAGI. CDR3 sequence (DNA): TGTGCCAGCAGTTGGGGACTAGCGGGGCCCTACGAGCAGTACTTC. Its protein product is CASSWGLAGPYEQYF.

The CDR3 protein is CAISELGTRPDTQYF. In DNA, the CDR3 is TGTGCCATCAGTGAGCTGGGGACTAGACCAGATACGCAGTATTTT. The V call is TRBV10-3, the J call TRBJ2-3; 8 bases map to TRBD2. V lost 2 bases, J lost 4 bases, and 5 bases stayed unmatched. Germline V CDR1 and CDR2: ENHRY, SYGVKD. The CDR3 has 15 amino acids.

This chain links TRBV6-5 with TRBJ2-7; D unclear. V shed 6 bases and J shed 2 bases, with 17 bases lying between them. The length of the CDR3 is 15 residues. Per germline, CDR1 MNHEY and CDR2 SVGAGI. The CDR3, as DNA: TGTGCCAGCAGCTCCTCTTGGGCGCTCGCCTACGAGCAGTACTTC. Translation gives CASSSSWALAYEQYF.

The chain couples TRBV2 to TRBJ1-4; D not resolved. Trimming pared 7 bases from V and 15 bases from J, leaving 18 bases between. The CDR3 length is 12 residues. Germline-derived CDR1 and CDR2 are SNHLY and FYNNEI. The CDR3 loop is CASTGGPPEVFF. In DNA, the CDR3 is TGTGCCAGCACCGGAGGGCCGCCGGAGGTGTTTTTT. The full variable domain, completed using reference TRBV2 and TRBJ1-4, is EPEVTQTPSHQVTQMGQEVILRCVPISNHLYFYWYRQILGQKVEFLVSFYNNEISEKSEIFDDQFSVERPDGSNFTLKIRSTKLEDSAMYFCASTGGPPEVFFGSGTQLSVL.

The gene calls are TRBV30 and TRBJ2-3; no firm D call. This CDR3 is built from 12 residues. Germline-derived CDR1 and CDR2 are GTSNPN and SVGIG (reference sequence). Deletions cut 0 bases from V and 4 bases from J, with 5 bases between. The CDR3 DNA reads TGTGCCTGGAGTGTGGGCGCAGATACGCAGTATTTT. Translated, it gives CAWSVGADTQYF.

The chain couples TRBV29-1 to TRBJ1-2, with TRBD1 matching over 9 bases. In germline, CDR1 is SQVTM, CDR2 ANQGSEA. The CDR3 runs to 13 residues. Trimming at V came to 7 bases and at J to 2 bases, leaving 5 bases not matched to a gene. DNA for the CDR3: TGCAGCGCCTGGGACAGGGAGAACTATGGCTACACCTTC. This gives the protein CSAWDRENYGYTF.

This chain uses TRBV7-9 with TRBJ2-1, with 8 bases aligning to TRBD1. The trim removed 3 bases at V and 7 bases at J, leaving 8 bases unmatched. Looked up from germline, CDR1 is SEHNR and CDR2 is FQNEAQ (reference sequence). There are 15 residues in the CDR3. The CDR3 DNA is TGTGCCAGCAGCTTCGGACAGGGTATTGATAATGAGCAGTTCTTC. Protein product: CASSFGQGIDNEQFF.

The V and J genes are TRBV4-2 and TRBJ2-6; a possible D gene is TRBD2 (7 bases). CDR1 is LGHNA, CDR2 YNFKEQ, per germline. The CDR3 contains 16 residues. V gave up 0 bases and J gave up 4 bases, with 10 bases separating them. CDR3 sequence (DNA): TGTGCCAGCAGCCAAGAAGGGGGGGACGGGGCCAACGTCCTGACTTTC. Its protein is CASSQEGGDGANVLTF.

The CDR3 loop is CAWSRTGGYEQYF. As DNA, the CDR3 is TGTGCCTGGAGTCGGACAGGGGGCTACGAGCAGTACTTC. The gene calls are TRBV30 and TRBJ2-5; TRBD1 matches at 10 bases. The J call may be wrong; the DNA end is better matched by TRBJ2-7. The CDR3 has 13 amino acids. Germline CDR1 GTSNPN, CDR2 SVGIG (reference sequence).

The chain joins TRBV9 to TRBJ1-4; 7 nucleotides agree with TRBD1. This CDR3 is 16 amino acids long. V was clipped by 3 bases and J by 4 bases; unmatched bases: 9. Germline V gene data show CDR1 as SGDLS and CDR2 as YYNGEE. The CDR3 protein is CASSDTTGVSNEKLFF. CDR3 sequence (DNA): TGTGCCAGCAGCGATACTACAGGGGTGAGTAATGAAAAACTGTTTTTT.

The V call is TRBV4-2, the J call TRBJ2-7, with 8 bases lining up with TRBD1. Germline assignment: CDR1 LGHNA and CDR2 YNFKEQ. The junction had 6 bases not matched to a gene; V was cut back by 3 bases and J by 2 bases. The CDR3 sequence is 15 residues long. The CDR3 reads CASSQKEQGAYEQYF. In nucleotides, the CDR3 is TGTGCCAGCAGCCAGAAGGAACAGGGGGCCTACGAGCAGTACTTC.

This rearrangement joins TRBV10-3 to TRBJ2-4, with 7 bases aligning to TRBD1. The CDR3 runs 16 residues. The germline CDR1 and CDR2 sequences are ENHRY and SYGVKD. Germline trimming cut 5 bases from V and 0 bases from J; bases unmatched to any gene: 7. The DNA for the CDR3 is TGTGCCATCAGTCCAGGACAGGCCAAAGCCAAAAACATTCAGTACTTC. Amino acids: CAISPGQAKAKNIQYF.

This rearrangement joins TRBV6-6 to TRBJ2-7, with TRBD1 identical over 7 bases. This CDR3 has 14 amino acids. CDR1 MNHNY and CDR2 SVGAGI come from the germline V gene (reference sequence). The J segment lost 2 bases and the V segment lost 4 bases, leaving 5 bases of the junction unmatched. The CDR3 sequence is CASSSGRGTYEQYF. The DNA of the CDR3 is TGTGCCAGCAGTTCAGGCAGGGGGACCTACGAGCAGTACTTC.

The chain carries TRBV29-1 and TRBJ2-2; D uncertain. The length of the CDR3 is 13 residues. Trimming removed 3 bases from V and 2 bases from J, with 7 bases in between. CDR1 and CDR2 from the germline V gene are SQVTM and ANQGSEA. CDR3 bases: TGCAGCGTTGAGAACTCAAACACCGGGGAGCTGTTTTTT. This codes for CSVENSNTGELFF.

This clone was observed once. The rearrangement uses TRBV7-3 and TRBJ2-1; maybe TRBD1 (6 bases). The CDR3 consists of 13 residues. Trimming stripped 6 bases from V and 7 bases from J, with 13 bases between. Germline CDR1 SGHTA, CDR2 FQGTGA. This CDR3 is CASRHGTSNEQFF. DNA of the CDR3: TGTGCCAGCAGACACGGGACATCAAATGAGCAGTTCTTC.

This clone appeared a few times. The V call is TRBV7-9, the J call TRBJ2-7, with 9 bases lining up with TRBD1. Trimming removed 5 bases from V and 9 bases from J; junction bases left unmatched: 17. Germline V gene lookup returns CDR1 SEHNR and CDR2 FQNEAQ (reference sequence). CDR3 size: 16 residues. CDR3 in amino acids: CASSGRAGTGNSVQYF. CDR3 nucleotide sequence: TGTGCCAGCAGCGGACGAGCCGGGACAGGGAATTCAGTGCAGTACTTC.

The chain couples TRBV2 to TRBJ2-7; D is unclear. Trimming shortened V by 4 bases and J by 6 bases, and 13 bases separated the two germline ends. CDR3 size: 13 residues. Looked up from germline, CDR1 is SNHLY and CDR2 is FYNNEI. CDR3 sequence (DNA): TGTGCCAGCAGTGGGTTGGGTTCGGGCGAGCAGTACTTC. Its protein is CASSGLGSGEQYF.

This clone came up once. The chain joins TRBV5-1 to TRBJ1-1; 8 bases are shared with TRBD1. This CDR3 contains 15 residues. The V and J ends lost 5 bases and 5 bases, in that order; junction bases with no gene match: 11. Germline V gene sequence: CDR1 SGHRS, CDR2 YFSETQ. This chain's CDR3 is CASSSSRGRGTEAFF. Here the CDR3 DNA reads TGCGCCAGCAGTTCGTCCAGGGGGCGCGGGACTGAAGCTTTCTTT.

The gene calls are TRBV4-1 and TRBJ1-5; the D gene is possibly TRBD1 (6 bases). V lost 0 bases to trimming and J lost 3 bases, with 12 bases between them. The germline CDR1 and CDR2 sequences are MGHRA and YSYEKL. The CDR3 is made up of 16 amino acids. CDR3 bases: TGCGCCAGCAGCCAAGATGGGGGGGGCTCCAATCAGCCCCAGCATTTT. It encodes CASSQDGGGSNQPQHF.

The rearrangement uses TRBV7-2 and TRBJ2-5; D is unresolved. The V end was cut by 7 bases, the J end by 4 bases, with 13 bases between. The CDR3 is made up of 13 amino acids. CDR1 and CDR2 (germline): SGHTA, FQGNSA. The DNA for the CDR3 is TGTGCCAGCACCCTATCTAGAGCAGAGACCCAGTACTTC. Translation gives CASTLSRAETQYF.

This chain joins TRBV7-8 and TRBJ2-1, with D possibly matching TRBD2 (6 bases). This CDR3 has 14 residues. V lost 5 bases to trimming and J lost 7 bases, with 15 bases between them. Germline lookup yields CDR1 SGHVS and CDR2 FQNEAQ. The chain's CDR3 is CASSPRGTHNEQFF. For the CDR3, the DNA is TGTGCCAGCAGCCCCCGCGGGACTCATAATGAGCAGTTCTTC.

The J gene is TRBJ2-6, the V gene TRBV19; 8 nucleotides agree with TRBD1. Trimming cost V 8 bases and J 0 bases; bases outside gene matches: 6. The CDR3 has 16 residues. Per the germline V gene, CDR1 is LNHDA and CDR2 is SQIVND (reference sequence). This CDR3 is CASSTGAFSGANVLTF. In nucleotides, the CDR3 is TGTGCCAGTTCGACAGGGGCCTTCTCTGGGGCCAACGTCCTGACTTTC.

CDR3 amino acids: CAWRGQGLAKNIQYF. Written as DNA, the CDR3 is TGTGCCTGGAGGGGACAGGGCCTAGCCAAAAACATTCAGTACTTC. The V gene is TRBV30, the J gene TRBJ2-4; TRBD1 matches at 9 bases. The junction had 3 bases not matched to a gene; V was cut back by 3 bases and J by 0 bases. This CDR3 comprises 15 residues. Germline V gene lookup returns CDR1 GTSNPN and CDR2 SVGIG (reference sequence).

The chain uses TRBV5-1 and TRBJ2-7; the match to TRBD2 covers 7 bases. The CDR3 consists of 16 residues. With 0 bases clipped from V and 5 bases from J, the junction kept 11 bases outside the gene matches. Per germline, CDR1 SGHRS and CDR2 YFSETQ. The CDR3 nucleotides read TGCGCCAGCAGCTTGGGCGGGGGAGTAGGTCTCCACGAGCAGTACTTC. As protein: CASSLGGGVGLHEQYF.

This chain connects TRBV19 to TRBJ1-2, with a weak D call TRBD1 (5 bases). V was clipped by 6 bases and J by 4 bases, with 15 bases between them. This CDR3 is built from 14 residues. Germline CDR1 is LNHDA and CDR2 is SQIVND (reference sequence). CDR3 DNA sequence: TGTGCCAGTAGGGGGGGACGAACCTCCTATGGCTACACCTTC. Translation gives CASRGGRTSYGYTF.

The V and J genes are TRBV4-1 and TRBJ1-2; tentatively, D is TRBD1 (6 bases). Trimming left V 1 base short and J 2 bases short, with 11 bases between. Germline V lookup: CDR1 MGHRA, CDR2 YSYEKL. The CDR3 sequence is 15 residues long. The CDR3 sequence is CASSQVPGANYGYTF. The CDR3 DNA is TGCGCCAGCAGCCAAGTACCAGGGGCGAACTATGGCTACACCTTC.

The gene calls are TRBV27 and TRBJ2-5; 9 positions match TRBD2. Germline CDR1 reads MNHEY; CDR2 reads SMNVEV (reference sequence). CDR3 size: 15 residues. With 6 bases clipped from V and 5 bases from J, the junction kept 10 bases outside the gene matches. This CDR3 reads CASSRVSGGPETQYF. CDR3 DNA sequence: TGTGCCAGCAGCCGGGTCAGCGGGGGGCCGGAGACCCAGTACTTC.

The rearrangement uses TRBV7-2 and TRBJ1-4; 9 bases are shared with TRBD1. CDR1 and CDR2 (germline): SGHTA, FQGNSA. The CDR3 sequence is 14 residues long. The J segment lost 8 bases and the V segment lost 4 bases, leaving 5 bases of the junction unmatched. The CDR3 nucleotides read TGTGCCAGCAGCTCCGGGACAGGGTGGGAAAAACTGTTTTTT. Protein: CASSSGTGWEKLFF.

This clone was seen once. V is TRBV27 and J is TRBJ2-5; 9 nucleotides match TRBD1. The CDR3 length is 18 residues. Looked up from germline, CDR1 is MNHEY and CDR2 is SMNVEV (reference sequence). V was clipped by 3 bases and J by 2 bases; unmatched bases: 13. DNA of the CDR3: TGTGCCAGCAGTTTTATCTACCTTCCCGGGACAGGGCAAGAGACCCAGTACTTC. Protein sequence: CASSFIYLPGTGQETQYF.

Points on this clone: Other DNA sequences of this sample code for an identical CDR3. The chain is built from TRBV4-1 and TRBJ2-1, with a weak D call TRBD2 (6 bases). The CDR3 spans 17 residues. The V gene lost 1 base and the J gene lost 3 bases, with 16 bases spanning the gap. Germline CDR1 is MGHRA and CDR2 is YSYEKL. The CDR3 DNA is TGCGCCAGCAGCCAAGGAGTTAGCGGAGGGATCTACAATGAGCAGTTCTTC. This gives the protein CASSQGVSGGIYNEQFF.